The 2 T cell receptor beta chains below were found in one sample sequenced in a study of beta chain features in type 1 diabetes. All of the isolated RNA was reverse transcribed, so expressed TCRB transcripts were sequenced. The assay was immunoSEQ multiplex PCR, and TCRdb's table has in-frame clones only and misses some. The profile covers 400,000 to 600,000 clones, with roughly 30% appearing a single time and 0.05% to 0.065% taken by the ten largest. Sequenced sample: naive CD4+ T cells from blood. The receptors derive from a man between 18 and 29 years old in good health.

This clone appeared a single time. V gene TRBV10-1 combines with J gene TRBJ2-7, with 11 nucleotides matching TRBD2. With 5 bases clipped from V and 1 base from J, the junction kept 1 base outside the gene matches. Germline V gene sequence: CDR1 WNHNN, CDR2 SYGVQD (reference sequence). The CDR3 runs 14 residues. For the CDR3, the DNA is TGCGCCAGCAGTCCTAGCGGGAGGTCCTACGAGCAGTACTTC. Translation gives CASSPSGRSYEQYF.

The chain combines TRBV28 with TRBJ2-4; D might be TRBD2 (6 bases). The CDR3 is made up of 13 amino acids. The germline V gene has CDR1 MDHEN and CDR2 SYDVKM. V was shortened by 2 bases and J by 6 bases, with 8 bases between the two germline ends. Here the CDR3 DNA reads TGTGCCAGCAGTTTAAAGGGAGGAAACATTCAGTACTTC. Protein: CASSLKGGNIQYF. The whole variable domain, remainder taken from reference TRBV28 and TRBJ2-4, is DVKVTQSSRYLVKRTGEKVFLECVQDMDHENMFWYRQDPGLGLRLIYFSYDVKMKEKGDIPEGYSVSREKKERFSLILESASTNQTSMYLCASSLKGGNIQYFGAGTRLSVL.